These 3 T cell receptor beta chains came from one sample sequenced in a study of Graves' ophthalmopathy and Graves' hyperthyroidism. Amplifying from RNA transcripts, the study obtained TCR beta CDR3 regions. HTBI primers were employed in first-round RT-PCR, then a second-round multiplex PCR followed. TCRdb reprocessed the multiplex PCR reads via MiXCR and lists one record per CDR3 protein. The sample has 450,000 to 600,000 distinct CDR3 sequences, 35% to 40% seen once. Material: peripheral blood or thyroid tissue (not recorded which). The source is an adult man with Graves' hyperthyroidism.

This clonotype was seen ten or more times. The CDR3 loop is CSPRGDTEAFF. The CDR3 region has the DNA TGCAGCCCGCGTGGGGACACTGAAGCTTTCTTT. This chain uses TRBV29-1 with TRBJ1-1; unclear D gene. Trimming removed 8 bases from V and 3 bases from J, with 10 bases in between. CDR3 length equals 11 residues. CDR1 is SQVTM, CDR2 ANQGSEA, per germline.

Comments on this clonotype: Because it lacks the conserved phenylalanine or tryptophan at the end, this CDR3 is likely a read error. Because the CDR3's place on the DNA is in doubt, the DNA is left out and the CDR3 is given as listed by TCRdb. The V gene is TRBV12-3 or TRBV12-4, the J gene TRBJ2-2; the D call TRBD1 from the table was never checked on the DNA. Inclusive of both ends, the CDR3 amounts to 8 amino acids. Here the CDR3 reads CASSDNRG.

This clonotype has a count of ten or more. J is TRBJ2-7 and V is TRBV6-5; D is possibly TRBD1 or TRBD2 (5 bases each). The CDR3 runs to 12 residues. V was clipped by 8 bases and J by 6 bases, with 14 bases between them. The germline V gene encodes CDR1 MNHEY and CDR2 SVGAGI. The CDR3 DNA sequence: TGTGCCAGCGGGACGCCGGGGAGCGAGCAGTACTTC. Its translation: CASGTPGSEQYF.